The next 27 T cell receptor beta chains were all read from a single sample in a study of naive and memory T cell subsets. Treatment defined: skin biopsy from PPD injection site in Mantoux-positive individual. Input was about 1 to 1,100 ng of DNase-treated total RNA without cell sorting. Blood and skin TCR RNA was reverse transcribed with alpha and beta constant primers. TCRdb itself ran the UMI-ligation and nested PCR reads through MiXCR, one entry per CDR3 protein. The sample carries 15,000 to 20,000 distinct CDR3 sequences, more than 9% recorded once. The source was skin, collected from a tuberculin skin test site. The receptors were gathered from an adult in good health.

This clonotype has ten or more counts. The chain couples TRBV29-1 to TRBJ2-5; tentatively, D is TRBD1 or TRBD2 (5 bases each). V shed 2 bases and J shed 2 bases, with 15 bases lying between them. There are 15 residues in the CDR3. The germline V gene has CDR1 SQVTM and CDR2 ANQGSEA. The CDR3, as DNA: TGCAGCGTTGAAAAGGCCGCAGGGAGACAAGAGACCCAGTACTTC. It is translated as CSVEKAAGRQETQYF.

This clonotype has ten or more counts. This chain uses TRBV5-6 with TRBJ2-7; TRBD1 might be the D (5 bases). Germline V CDR1 and CDR2: SGHDT, YYEEEE. V gave up 4 bases and J gave up 2 bases, with 13 bases separating them. This CDR3 has 14 amino acids. As DNA, the CDR3 is TGTGCCAGCAGCCCTGGACACCTCCCCTACGAGCAGTACTTC. The encoded protein is CASSPGHLPYEQYF.

In its sample, this clonotype ranks as medium-sized. The chain carries TRBV7-2 and TRBJ2-5; D is unclear. Looked up from germline, CDR1 is SGHTA and CDR2 is FQGNSA. V shed 6 bases and J shed 2 bases, with 4 bases lying between them. This CDR3 is built from 11 residues. The DNA for the CDR3 is TGTGCCAGCAGGGGTCAAGAGACCCAGTACTTC. Protein product: CASRGQETQYF.

This clonotype came up many times. This rearrangement joins TRBV7-3 to TRBJ2-6; no clear D. This CDR3 contains 15 residues. The V end lost 6 bases, the J end lost 1 base, and 10 bases lay between the germline ends. CDR1 is SGHTA, CDR2 FQGTGA, per germline. CDR3 nucleotides: TGTGCCAGCAGAGCAGGAATGTCTGGGGCCAACGTCCTGACTTTC. Amino acid sequence: CASRAGMSGANVLTF.

This clonotype was seen a handful of times. The V call is TRBV6-5, the J call TRBJ2-5, with D perhaps assigned TRBD1 or TRBD2 (6 bases each). There are 16 residues in the CDR3. V lost 0 bases, J lost 6 bases, and 17 bases lay in between. Germline V lookup: CDR1 MNHEY, CDR2 SVGAGI. The CDR3 DNA follows: TGTGCCAGCAGTTACTCGGGGGGCGGGGTAAGGCAGACCCAGTACTTC. This gives the protein CASSYSGGGVRQTQYF.

This clonotype has ten or more counts. The gene calls are TRBV7-6 and TRBJ2-3, with 7 positions matching TRBD1. Germline values: CDR1 SGHVS, CDR2 FNYEAQ. V dropped 5 bases and J dropped 0; count of bases not matched to a gene: 8. CDR3 size: 16 residues. CDR3 region: CASSPQGQTSTDTQYF. The CDR3, as DNA: TGTGCCAGCAGCCCCCAGGGACAGACTAGCACAGATACGCAGTATTTT.

This clonotype was seen many times. V gene TRBV12-3 or TRBV12-4 combines with J gene TRBJ2-1, with D perhaps matching TRBD1 or TRBD2 (5 bases each). V was cut by 5 bases and J by 4 bases, with 21 bases left in between. The CDR3 is 17 amino acids. The CDR3 nucleotides read TGTGCCAGCAGTGCCAGACAGACCCCAGAGGGGTACAATGAGCAGTTCTTC. Translation: CASSARQTPEGYNEQFF.

This clonotype was seen a handful of times. The chain couples TRBV28 to TRBJ1-5; TRBD1 matches 10 bases. The CDR3 contains 16 residues. The ends lost 2 bases at V and 7 bases at J; junction bases unmatched: 8. Germline-derived CDR1 and CDR2 are MDHEN and SYDVKM. The CDR3 protein is CASSLIRTGGGQPQHF. The CDR3 DNA reads TGTGCCAGCAGTTTAATTCGGACAGGGGGTGGGCAGCCCCAGCATTTT.

This clonotype was seen repeatedly, ten times or more. The CDR3 nucleotides are TGTGCCAGCACACAGGGGTCCACCTACGAGCAGTACTTC. Protein sequence: CASTQGSTYEQYF. The rearrangement uses TRBV6-6 and TRBJ2-7, with 7 bases matching TRBD1. This CDR3 region has 13 residues. Trimming removed 7 bases from V and 2 bases from J; junction bases left unmatched: 5. Germline lookup yields CDR1 MNHNY and CDR2 SVGAGI (reference sequence).

V gene TRBV24-1 combines with J gene TRBJ2-1; D not resolved. V lost 9 bases to trimming and J lost 9 bases, with 5 bases between them. Germline V gene data show CDR1 as KGHDR and CDR2 as SFDVKD. The CDR3 has 9 residues. The CDR3 loop is CATPGEQFF. The CDR3 DNA is TGTGCCACCCCAGGTGAGCAGTTCTTC.

This clonotype was seen ten or more times. The chain carries TRBV4-1 and TRBJ2-3; a weak D match, TRBD2 (6 bases). Germline CDR1 reads MGHRA; CDR2 reads YSYEKL. CDR3 length: 15 residues. V was cut by 0 bases and J by 3 bases, with 10 bases left in between. The CDR3 reads CASSQERLETDTQYF. The CDR3 DNA sequence: TGCGCCAGCAGCCAAGAGAGACTAGAAACAGATACGCAGTATTTT.

The chain carries TRBV12-3 or TRBV12-4 and TRBJ2-2; 7 bases map to TRBD2. Trimming removed 5 bases from V and 6 bases from J; junction bases left unmatched: 12. CDR3 length: 16 residues. The chain's CDR3 is CASSPWSGMRAGELFF. The CDR3 nucleotides are TGTGCCAGCAGTCCGTGGAGCGGGATGCGCGCCGGGGAGCTGTTTTTT.

This clonotype was seen only a few times. This sequence joins TRBV28 and TRBJ1-1, with D possibly TRBD1 on 5 matching bases. Germline V gives CDR1 MDHEN, CDR2 SYDVKM. The CDR3 covers 15 residues. V gave up 2 bases and J gave up 4 bases, with 14 bases separating them. The CDR3 loop is CASSLPELQGTEAFF. Written as DNA, the CDR3 is TGTGCCAGCAGTTTACCCGAATTGCAGGGCACTGAAGCTTTCTTT.

V gene TRBV12-3 or TRBV12-4 combines with J gene TRBJ2-7, with D possibly matching TRBD1 (6 bases). The CDR3 is 14 amino acids. The germline V and J ends were trimmed by 7 bases and 3 bases, with 16 bases remaining between them. For the CDR3, the DNA is TGTGCCAGCACCCACAGGGATAGGGTCTACGAGCAGTACTTC. This encodes CASTHRDRVYEQYF.

This clonotype came up many times. The rearrangement uses TRBV27 and TRBJ2-7; no definite D call. The ends were cut back, 5 bases at V and 0 bases at J, with 14 bases in the middle. CDR1 and CDR2 from the germline V gene are MNHEY and SMNVEV (reference sequence). The CDR3 extends over 15 amino acids. CDR3 loop: CASSPGSMISYEQYF. CDR3 bases: TGTGCCAGCAGTCCCGGGTCCATGATCTCCTACGAGCAGTACTTC.

This clonotype has a count of ten or more. J is TRBJ2-5 and V is TRBV29-1; tentatively, D is TRBD2 (6 bases). CDR3 length: 12 amino acids. Germline-derived CDR1 and CDR2 are SQVTM and ANQGSEA. Between the trimmed V and J ends, which lost 3 bases and 5 bases, there was a span of 10 bases. CDR3 loop: CSVEREPETQYF. In DNA form, the CDR3 reads TGCAGCGTTGAGCGGGAACCCGAGACCCAGTACTTC.

This clonotype is classed as medium-sized. The chain carries TRBV7-9 and TRBJ1-6; tentatively, D is TRBD1 (5 bases). Trimming pared 7 bases from V and 5 bases from J, leaving 12 bases between. Germline V gene data show CDR1 as SEHNR and CDR2 as FQNEAQ (reference sequence). CDR3 length equals 14 residues. The CDR3: CASTRDLDNSPLHF. CDR3 sequence (DNA): TGTGCCAGCACCCGGGACCTGGATAATTCACCCCTCCACTTT.

Ten or more counts support this clonotype. The rearrangement uses TRBV6-6 and TRBJ2-3; D is unclear. The CDR3 runs 14 residues. Trimming took off 4 bases at V and 2 bases at J, with 10 bases between the two ends. The V gene's germline CDR1 is MNHNY and CDR2 SVGAGI (reference sequence). The DNA of the CDR3 is TGTGCCAGCAGTTCCCAGACTTACACAGATACGCAGTATTTT. Its translation: CASSSQTYTDTQYF.

The J gene is TRBJ2-3, the V gene TRBV5-1; D might be TRBD1 or TRBD2, each matching 6 bases. The CDR3 consists of 16 residues. The V and J ends lost 0 bases and 6 bases respectively, with 17 bases between them. Germline V CDR1 and CDR2: SGHRS, YFSETQ. For the CDR3, the DNA is TGCGCCAGCAGCTTGGCTCCGGGGGCCGGTGGGGATACGCAGTATTTT. It yields the protein CASSLAPGAGGDTQYF.

The V and J genes are TRBV7-9 and TRBJ2-1, with a possible D match to TRBD1 (6 bases). The V end was cut by 5 bases, the J end by 7 bases, with 18 bases between. The CDR3 length is 15 residues. CDR1 and CDR2 from the germline V gene are SEHNR and FQNEAQ (reference sequence). In nucleotides, the CDR3 is TGTGCCAGCAGCCTGAGACAGGTCTCAAAGAATGAGCAGTTCTTC. This codes for CASSLRQVSKNEQFF.

This clonotype was seen repeatedly, ten times or more. DNA for the CDR3: TGTGCCACCAGCAGAGATGGGGGGACAGGGGAGCTGTTTTTT. It yields the protein CATSRDGGTGELFF. This chain links TRBV15 with TRBJ2-2; D possibly matches TRBD1 or TRBD2 (6 bases each). CDR3 length: 14 residues. Germline assignment: CDR1 LNHNV and CDR2 YYDKDF (reference sequence). V was shortened by 0 bases and J by 8 bases, with 10 bases between the two germline ends.

The chain combines TRBV15 with TRBJ2-1; a possible D gene is TRBD1 (6 bases). Trimming took off 6 bases at V and 5 bases at J, with 11 bases between the two ends. The CDR3 loop spans 13 amino acids. The germline V gene has CDR1 LNHNV and CDR2 YYDKDF (reference sequence). The CDR3 loop is CATRDRLDNEQFF. The CDR3 DNA sequence: TGTGCCACCAGAGACAGGTTAGACAATGAGCAGTTCTTC.

This chain links TRBV28 with TRBJ2-5, with D maybe TRBD2 (5 bases). V was trimmed by 8 bases and J by 0 bases, leaving 7 bases between them. CDR3 length equals 12 residues. Germline loops: CDR1 MDHEN, CDR2 SYDVKM. DNA of the CDR3: TGTGCCAGCCTCGGGAACCAAGAGACCCAGTACTTC. Amino acids: CASLGNQETQYF.

The chain employs TRBV12-3 or TRBV12-4 and TRBJ2-3, with 7 bases fitting TRBD2. The CDR3 totals 16 residues. The trim removed 6 bases at V and 0 bases at J, leaving 9 bases unmatched. CDR3 DNA: TGTGCCAGCAGAAGCCGGCTAGCGGCTAGCACAGATACGCAGTATTTT. It translates to CASRSRLAASTDTQYF.

This clonotype was recorded many times. The chain carries TRBV12-3 or TRBV12-4 and TRBJ2-5; 8 bases match TRBD1. The CDR3 totals 12 residues. V trimming: 5 bases; J trimming: 6 bases; junction bases outside the gene matches: 2. This chain's CDR3 is CASSGDRKTQYF. The CDR3 DNA is TGTGCCAGCAGTGGGGACAGGAAGACCCAGTACTTC.

This clonotype was observed a handful of times. The rearrangement uses TRBV7-6 and TRBJ2-7; 9 bases match TRBD1. This CDR3 has 13 amino acids. Per germline, CDR1 SGHVS and CDR2 FNYEAQ. V was pared by 3 bases and J by 3 bases, with 0 bases of the junction left unmatched. Here the CDR3 reads CASSLTGGYEQYF. CDR3 in DNA: TGTGCCAGCAGCTTGACAGGGGGCTACGAGCAGTACTTC. The full variable domain, with the rest looked up from reference TRBV7-6 and TRBJ2-7, is GAGVSQSPRYKVTKRGQDVALRCDPISGHVSLYWYRQALGQGPEFLTYFNYEAQQDKSGLPNDRFSAERPEGSISTLTIQRTEQRDSAMYRCASSLTGGYEQYFGPGTRLTVT.

At least ten counts were recorded for this clonotype. CDR3 nucleotides: TGTGCCAGTCAAGACGGGAGCCAAGAGACCCAGTACTTC. Protein: CASQDGSQETQYF. J is TRBJ2-5 and V is TRBV2; D possibly corresponds to TRBD2 (6 bases). Deletions cut 9 bases from V and 1 base from J, with 12 bases between. CDR1 SNHLY and CDR2 FYNNEI come from the germline V gene. The CDR3 is 13 residues long.